This TCR beta chain was sequenced during a study of response to subunit inactivated influenza vaccine. The CDR3 loop spans 15 amino acids. Germline values: CDR1 ENHRY, CDR2 SYGVKD. V was clipped by 3 bases and J by 1 base; unmatched bases: 4. Regarding this clonotype: Its antigen is still unknown.

TCRdb re-called the RT-PCR reads with MiXCR, one entry per CDR3 protein. This table holds about 500,000 distinct CDR3 sequences, more than 15% found once. Study-wide results and caveats: With each seasonal influenza vaccination, the authors suggested, few new T cells are recruited.

The chain is built from TRBV10-3 and TRBJ1-1, with 8 bases aligning to TRBD1. This sample comprised CD4+ T cells sorted from PBMCs, obtained around 2 years after vaccination. This receptor was taken from a man between 50 and 75 years old who received an inactivated influenza vaccine. Here the CDR3 reads CAISEFGQGNTEAFF. The CDR3 DNA is TGTGCCATCAGTGAATTCGGACAGGGGAACACTGAAGCTTTCTTT.